This TCR beta chain is from a study of cytomegalovirus exposure and HLA in healthy donors (dated 2017 in TCRdb). Describing the broader study: According to an earlier analysis of a few hundred of the donors, about 179 million T cells yielded 120 million or so unique TCR beta sequences and approximately 300 Gb of sequence data. Around 320 gigabases of sequencing data and tens of millions of unique TCR sequences were included in an early release covering several hundred HLA-typed donors. The genetic ancestry cluster associated with self-reported Caucasian donors included around four fifths of the roughly 400 genotyped donors. The aim of the study was to test whether cataloging public T cell receptors could identify signatures of past pathogen exposure. The study profiled the T cell repertoires of 500 to 800 subjects by immunosequencing and related them to cytomegalovirus serostatus. In addition to the first cohort of 666 subjects, a separate validation cohort of 120 different subjects was used. To predict cytomegalovirus infection status, the study combined high-throughput TCR immunosequencing, statistical association of individual TCRs with disease status, and machine learning. To study patterns of TCR occurrence, a later analysis re-analyzed previously published TCR beta repertoires from 666 donors and added high-resolution HLA genotyping. In the later analysis, no new phenotypic data were used to find candidate immune exposures; instead, reliance was placed on TCR beta sequences and their occurrence across donors. To decide whether each TCR beta V gene segment behaved as functional or pseudogenic, an earlier analysis of some 580 of the donors relied on high-throughput TCR beta sequencing. Donor age, sex, ethnicity and CMV serostatus were collected together with the repertoire data. Genome-wide SNP genotypes for about 65% of the 666 donors were used in a later genetic analysis, which treated that subset as a discovery cohort. Every repertoire in the discovery cohort had been generated on one and the same sequencing platform. HLA typing included class I and class II loci at four-digit resolution. Typing coverage differed by locus: A, B, C, DRB1 and DQB1 were typed in roughly 629-630 donors, DQA1 in about 560, DPA1 in some 570, and DPB1 in just under 490. Five DR-DQ haplotypes were handled as single units for association and clustering because linkage in the cohort was strong. On average, roughly 250,000 unique TCR beta nucleotide sequences were sequenced per donor among some 430 genotyped donors of the cohort, with 15% to 20% of those sequences being non-productive. What the research found in general, with its limitations: Because the 87-base-pair reads could not distinguish some IMGT-functional V segments, including TRBV6-2 and TRBV6-3, those segments were excluded. Roughly uniform sequencing depth across donors was assumed in presence/absence analyses, although this assumption may not hold. In a later analysis, several top co-occurrence clusters were reported to appear linked to parvovirus B19, influenza, CMV and Epstein-Barr virus. The classifier was reported to diagnose cytomegalovirus status with high specificity and sensitivity in both the original cohort and the validation cohort. According to the authors, the approach could potentially be generalized to other disease states and immunological phenotypes. Correlated functional status among segregating V segments might be attributable to linkage disequilibrium, but an unknown experimental factor could not be ruled out. V-gene and J-gene trimming of TCR beta chains was associated with a missense DCLRE1C variant in a later genetic analysis, and the association was replicated in an independent cohort. Fewer than 20 rarely observed V segments, including chromosome 9 orphons, were excluded from the earlier analysis of a few hundred of the donors because counts were too low. In a later analysis, 15,000 to 20,000 TCR beta sequences were associated with specific HLA alleles at a false discovery rate of 0.05. A cluster of highly shared sequence variants was judged likely to represent a technical artifact of the sequencing pipeline. Compared with equally common non-associated chains, HLA-associated TCR beta chains in a later analysis were more clonally expanded and had lower generation probabilities. While some public TCRs were present in many individuals, most TCR sequences turned up only very rarely across donors. A further reported finding was that TCR beta sequences accurately predicted the HLA-A and HLA-B alleles for most subjects in the first cohort. A few of the identified cytomegalovirus-associated TCR beta chains were confirmed in vitro to be specific for cytomegalovirus antigens. Only TCR beta chains were sequenced in this cohort, and the absence of alpha or paired-chain data limited detectable features. In an earlier analysis of some 640 of the donors, most TCR beta V segments were observed in productive rearrangements about 87% or about 30% of the time, broadly matching IMGT annotations. According to a later genetic analysis, donors in an Asian-associated ancestry cluster had fewer N-insertions in productive TCRs than the approximately 650-donor mean. In the study, 150 to 200 TCR beta chains were listed as associated with cytomegalovirus. A later analysis found that most CMV-associated TCR beta chains appeared HLA-restricted, with HLA associations seemingly driven largely by CMV exposure. In a later analysis, TCR association rates were found to vary across HLA loci, with the most associated TCRs seen for DRB1 alleles and the fewest for HLA-C alleles. When HLA alleles, especially DR and DQ, strongly co-occurred, attributing TCR associations to individual alleles was difficult. For the cohort, immune exposure information was limited to CMV serostatus. Because HLA typing was missing for some donors at each locus, association tests included only the typed subset.

The germline V gene gives CDR1 as MNHEY and CDR2 as SVGAGI. Trimming takes 6 bases off V and 7 bases off J; junction bases not matched to a gene: 6. The CDR3 holds 14 amino acids from the cysteine to the phenylalanine. CDR3 DNA is the only sequence kept; it has 42 bases, read in frame from the first base. About this clone: Its antigen remains undetermined.

Library prep was done by the immunoSEQ multiplex PCR assay. For the multiplex PCR, a mixture combining 60 forward primers for TCR Vbeta segments and 13 reverse primers for TCR Jbeta segments was used. The CDR3 region of rearranged TCR beta genes was amplified from genomic DNA with a multiplex PCR assay. The amplified TCR beta libraries were sequenced on the Illumina HiSeq System as 87-base-pair reads. Processing in the source paper ran as follows. Across the 640 or so repertoires, a later analysis counted tens of millions of unique TCR beta chains, roughly 11 million of which were shared by at least two donors. Raw reads were error-corrected and collapsed into unique sequences by a nearest-neighbor algorithm in which closely related sequences were merged to remove PCR and sequencing errors. V, D and J gene segments were assigned by aligning CDR3 sequences to IMGT reference sequences. Each retained sequence needed at least a six-nucleotide match to both a V gene segment and a J gene segment. Rearrangements were called productive when the CDR3 lacked stop codons and stayed in frame with V and J; all others were non-productive. CDR3 was defined by IMGT convention, running from the second conserved V-encoded cysteine to the conserved J-encoded phenylalanine. The earlier analysis of a few hundred of the donors excluded any sequence lacking an unambiguous match to a single V gene segment. An earlier analysis of fewer than 750 of the donors classified V segments as functional when productive rearrangements were above 56.7% and as segregating when the standard deviation between donors was above 5%. A statistical classification framework was built for diagnosing cytomegalovirus status from the catalog of TCR beta chain sequences. V and J gene assignment, in a later analysis, came from comparing TCR nucleotide sequences with IMGT/GENE-DB human TR gene sequences. A later analysis assigned CDR3 sequences and most-parsimonious VDJ recombination scenarios with the TCRdist pipeline. In a later analysis, every TCR beta chain was defined by the combination of its CDR3 amino acid sequence and its V-gene family, and reads without a unique V-gene family were dropped. As a way to deal with suspected cross-contamination and a sequencing artifact, a later analysis dropped 450 to 700 nucleotide sequences that were highly shared and had low generation probability. In a later analysis, a clonal expansion index was calculated for each public chain from normalized within-repertoire ranks of inferred template counts. A later analysis computed generation probabilities with a VDJ recombination model fitted to out-of-frame rearrangements, and checked the results against IGoR. In a later analysis, hypergeometric tests were used to score TCR-TCR, TCR-HLA and TCR-CMV co-occurrence, with a repertoire-size bias correction applied to TCR pairs. To estimate false discovery rates, a later analysis permuted the HLA or CMV assignments 20 times. In a later analysis, co-occurring TCRs were grouped using DBSCAN, and TCRdist sequence similarity was added for clustering within HLA-allele-positive subsets. For co-occurrence clustering, repertoires with fewer than 30,000 or more than 120,000 public chains were excluded, along with roughly 5 repertoires with anomalous nucleotide sharing. TCRdb stores this immuneACCESS table with in-frame sequences only. Part of the clones is absent; in the studies checked, under half of the shortfall reflects unresolved V genes, and no reason is known for the rest. From that table come the V and J calls and clone size; the DNA was used to work out D and trimming. The table for this sample lists some 130,000 clones. The ten largest account for over 1.5% of the sample.

The cohort consisted of fewer than 700 healthy bone marrow donors. At the time of sampling, every cohort member was nominally healthy, though immune exposures that went unrecorded were likely present. The donor was CMV seronegative and belonged to the group of more than 300 seronegative cohort members. Every donor gave a peripheral blood sample, and the peripheral blood mononuclear cells from that sample were used for TCR beta sequencing. The Qiagen DNeasy Blood Extraction Kit was used to extract genomic DNA from the blood cell samples. This clonotype was obtained from a man younger than 35 in good health and CMV-seronegative. The specimen was PBMCs. The rearrangement combines TRBV6-5 with TRBJ2-1, and 10 junctional nucleotides match TRBD1. The nucleotides read TGTGCCAGCAGCTTCGGACAGGGGGGAAATGAGCAGTTCTTC. This gives the protein CASSFGQGGNEQFF.